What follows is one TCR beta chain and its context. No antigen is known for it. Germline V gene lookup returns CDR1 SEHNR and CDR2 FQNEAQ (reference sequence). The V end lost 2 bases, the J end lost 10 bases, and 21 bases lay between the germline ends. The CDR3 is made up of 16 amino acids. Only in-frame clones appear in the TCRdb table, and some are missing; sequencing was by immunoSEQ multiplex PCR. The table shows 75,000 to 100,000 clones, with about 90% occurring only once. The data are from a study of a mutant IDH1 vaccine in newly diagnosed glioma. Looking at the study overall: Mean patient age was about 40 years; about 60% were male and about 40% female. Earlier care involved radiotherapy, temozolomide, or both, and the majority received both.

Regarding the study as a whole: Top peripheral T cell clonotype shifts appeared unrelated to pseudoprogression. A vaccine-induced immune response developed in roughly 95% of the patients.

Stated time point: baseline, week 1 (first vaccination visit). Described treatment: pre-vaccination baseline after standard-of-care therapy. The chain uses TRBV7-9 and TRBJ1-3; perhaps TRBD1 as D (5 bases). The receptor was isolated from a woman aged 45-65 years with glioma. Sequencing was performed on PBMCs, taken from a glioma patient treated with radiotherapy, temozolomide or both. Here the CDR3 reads CASSLPSRDLEKTIYF. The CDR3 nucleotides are TGTGCCAGCAGCTTACCCTCCAGGGATCTAGAAAAGACCATATATTTT. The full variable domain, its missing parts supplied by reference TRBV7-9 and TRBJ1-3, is DTGVSQNPRHKITKRGQNVTFRCDPISEHNRLYWYRQTLGQGPEFLTYFQNEAQLEKSRLLSDRFSAERPKGSFSTLEIQRTEQGDSAMYLCASSLPSRDLEKTIYFGEGSWLTVV.